This TCR beta chain was recovered during a study of T cells in Graves' hyperthyroidism and ophthalmopathy. At the level of the study: Once the initial diagnosis was made, peripheral blood was obtained before any treatment.

Whole-study results and caveats: Expanded thyroid clonotypes (above 0.001) were mostly also found in blood.

RNA transcripts gave rise to amplified TCR beta CDR3 regions. The HTBI primer set was used in a first-round RT-PCR of the TCR CDR3. Each CDR3 protein gets one entry after TCRdb re-called the multiplex PCR reads with MiXCR. The table includes under 300,000 distinct CDR3 sequences, approximately 14% detected once. J gave up 7 bases and V 5 bases, and 5 bases lay outside the gene matches. The CDR3 runs to 14 residues. Germline values: CDR1 MGHDK, CDR2 SYGVNS. Lactation, pregnancy, other autoimmune disease or uncontrolled infection excluded patients. Clinicians diagnosed patients from clinical symptoms, serum thyroxine and TRAb, thyroid ultrasound and orbital computed tomography. As regards this clonotype: The antigen remains unidentified.

The chain combines TRBV25-1 with TRBJ1-6, with TRBD1 matching 7 bases. The source material was blood. The sequence came from a woman aged 40-49 years with Graves' hyperthyroidism. CDR3 coding DNA: TGTGCCAGCAGTCCAGGGGGTTCAAATTCACCCCTCCACTTT. This translates into CASSPGGSNSPLHF.